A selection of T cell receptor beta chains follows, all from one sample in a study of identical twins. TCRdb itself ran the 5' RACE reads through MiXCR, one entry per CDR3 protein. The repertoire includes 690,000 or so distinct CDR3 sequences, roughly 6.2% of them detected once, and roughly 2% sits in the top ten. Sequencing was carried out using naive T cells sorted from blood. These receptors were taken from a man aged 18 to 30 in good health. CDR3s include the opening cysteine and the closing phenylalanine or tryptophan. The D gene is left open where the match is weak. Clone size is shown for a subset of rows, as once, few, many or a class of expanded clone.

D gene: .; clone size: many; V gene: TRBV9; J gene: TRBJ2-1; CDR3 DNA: TGTGCCAGCAGCCCTACTAACTACAATGAGCAGTTCTTC; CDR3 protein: CASSPTNYNEQFF
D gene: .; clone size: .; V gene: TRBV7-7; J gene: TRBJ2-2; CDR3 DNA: TGTGCCAGCAGCTTACAACTACAGGGTATCCCCGGGGAGCTGTTTTTT; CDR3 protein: CASSLQLQGIPGELFF
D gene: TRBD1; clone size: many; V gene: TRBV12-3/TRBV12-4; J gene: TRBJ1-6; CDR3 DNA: TGTGCCAGCAGTTTAGCTCCCGGGACAGGGGCGTTAGGTCGTAATTCACCCCTCCACTTT; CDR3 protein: CASSLAPGTGALGRNSPLHF
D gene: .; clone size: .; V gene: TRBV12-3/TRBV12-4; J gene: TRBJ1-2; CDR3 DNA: TGTGCCAGCAGCTCTCGGGGTTTGGGGTATGGCTACACCTTC; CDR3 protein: CASSSRGLGYGYTF
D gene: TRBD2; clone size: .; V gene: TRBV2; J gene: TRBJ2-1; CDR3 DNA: TGTGCCAGCATCGGACTAGTTGTTCGGAATGAGCAGTTCTTC; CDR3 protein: CASIGLVVRNEQFF
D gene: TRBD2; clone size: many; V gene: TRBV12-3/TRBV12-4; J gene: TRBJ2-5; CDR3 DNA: TGTGCCAGCAGTACCAATAGCGGGAGTGGAGAGACCCAGTACTTC; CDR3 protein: CASSTNSGSGETQYF
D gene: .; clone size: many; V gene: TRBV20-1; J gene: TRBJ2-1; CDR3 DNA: TGCAGTGGGCAGGGCCCCAGAGATGAGCAGTTCTTC; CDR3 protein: CSGQGPRDEQFF
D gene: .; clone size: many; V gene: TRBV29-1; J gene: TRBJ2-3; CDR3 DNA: TGCAGCGTCACTCCCTTGGATACGCAGTATTTT; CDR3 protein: CSVTPLDTQYF
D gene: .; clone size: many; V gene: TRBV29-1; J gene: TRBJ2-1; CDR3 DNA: TGCAGCGTTCCTAGCACCTACAATGAGCAGTTCTTC; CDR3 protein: CSVPSTYNEQFF
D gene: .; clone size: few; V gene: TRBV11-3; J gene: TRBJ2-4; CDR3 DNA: TGTGCCAGCAGCTTAGGAGATGAGGCCAAAAACATTCAGTACTTC; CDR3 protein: CASSLGDEAKNIQYF
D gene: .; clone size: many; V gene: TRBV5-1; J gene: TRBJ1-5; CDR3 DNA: TGCGCCAGCAGCCCCAATGGGCACCTAACGGAGCCCCAGCATTTT; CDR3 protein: CASSPNGHLTEPQHF
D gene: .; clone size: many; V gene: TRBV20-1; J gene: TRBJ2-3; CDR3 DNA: TGCAGTGCTAGCGGGGGACGGGCAGATACGCAGTATTTT; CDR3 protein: CSASGGRADTQYF
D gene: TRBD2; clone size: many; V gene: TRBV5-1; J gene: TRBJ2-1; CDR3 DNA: TGCGCCAGCAGCCCCGAGGGGACTAGCGGACCCTACAATGAGCAGTTCTTC; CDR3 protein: CASSPEGTSGPYNEQFF